This T cell receptor beta chain was found in a study of blood T cell repertoires in COVID-19. For the study at large: Acute and convalescent COVID-19 samples came from the United States, Italy and Spain. PBMCs, B-cell-depleted T cells, or T cells were the source of the cDNA or gDNA that made up the material.

Sequenced by immunoSEQ multiplex PCR; TCRdb stores in-frame clones only, minus some. The sample lists more than 200,000 clones; around 84% were seen once. Participants were aged about 18 to 100 years from about two dozen US areas. The junction had 9 bases not matched to a gene; V was cut back by 1 base and J by 0 bases. The CDR3 sequence is 19 residues long. The germline V gene has CDR1 SEHNR and CDR2 FQNEAQ (reference sequence). The genes are TRBV7-9 and TRBJ2-4; 10 bases are a match to TRBD2. This clonotype was sampled from a man aged 35 to 55 who had recovered from COVID-19. The material sequenced was PBMCs or T cells enriched from blood (not recorded which). The CDR3 nucleotides are TGTGCCAGCAGCTTAGAGTTCAGCGGGAGGGCCATAGCCAAAAACATTCAGTACTTC. It specifies CASSLEFSGRAIAKNIQYF.